This TCR beta chain stems from a study of cytomegalovirus exposure and HLA in healthy donors. Study-level points and caveats: TCR association rates varied by HLA locus in a later analysis, with DRB1 highest and HLA-C lowest. Confirmation in vitro established that three CMV-associated chains were specific for CMV antigens. Later analysis associated a missense DCLRE1C variant with TCR beta V- and J-gene trimming.

The ends lost 4 bases at V and 2 bases at J; junction bases unmatched: 5. The germline V gene has CDR1 KGHSH and CDR2 LQKENI. The CDR3 is made up of 16 amino acids. As to this clone: The antigen remains undetermined.

The PCR used 60 Vbeta and 13 Jbeta primers. Per the original methods: Tens of millions of unique TCR beta chains, roughly 10 million shared, were counted in a later analysis. The method was immunoSEQ multiplex PCR; TCRdb's version includes in-frame clones alone and lacks a portion of them. The V and J calls and clone size come from that table; D and trimming were worked out from the DNA. This table has some 120,000 clones, approximately 70% appearing once. This clonotype was sampled from a man aged 25 to 45 in good health and CMV-seropositive. The chain uses TRBV18 and TRBJ2-6; TRBD1 matches 7 bases. Sequenced input: PBMCs. This CDR3 reads CASSLTTGTGANVLTF. DNA for the CDR3: TGTGCCAGCTCACTAACGACAGGGACTGGGGCCAACGTCCTGACTTTC.